The clone carrying this T cell receptor (beta chain) was recorded only once. The antigen is unknown. Possible read error: a much larger clone is one base away. The CDR3 spans 12 residues. V was pared by 0 bases and J by 8 bases, with 7 bases between. Germline assignment: CDR1 LNHNV and CDR2 YYDKDF (reference sequence). This entry belongs to a study of breast tumors, draining lymph nodes, adjacent tissues. Broader study findings: Compared with lymph nodes, tumors were less diverse; compared with nontumor tissue, more.

TCRdb fed the multiplex PCR reads into MiXCR, producing one record per CDR3 protein. The table has tens of thousands of distinct CDR3 sequences, approximately 61% seen once. Sequencing was performed on tumor-adjacent breast tissue. The chain is built from TRBV15 and TRBJ1-1; D unclear. The TCR originated in a female donor with breast cancer. Some clones in this sample may be carry-over from other donors' samples. Written as DNA, the CDR3 is TGTGCCACCAGCAGAGATCGGCAGGAAGCTTTCTTT. Translated: CATSRDRQEAFF.